The 20 T cell receptor beta chains in this list originate from one sample, sequenced in a study of monozygotic twins with cystic fibrosis. Sequencing was performed with immunoSEQ multiplex PCR; in TCRdb, only in-frame clones are kept and a portion is missing. The data show 29,000 or so clones, about 82% seen once. Material: blood. The receptors were gathered from a girl aged 2 to 9 with cystic fibrosis.

The CDR3 bases are TGTGCCAGCAGCTCCCCTACGACAGGGGTTAGCGGGGAGACCCAGTACTTC. This encodes CASSSPTTGVSGETQYF. The chain links TRBV7-9 to TRBJ2-5; D is possibly TRBD1 (8 bases). V lost 4 bases to trimming and J lost 5 bases, with 23 bases between them. CDR1 SEHNR and CDR2 FQNEAQ come from the germline V gene (reference sequence). This CDR3 comprises 17 residues.

J is TRBJ2-7 and V is TRBV6-6; TRBD2 agrees at 10 bases. Trimming at V came to 6 bases and at J to 2 bases, leaving 7 bases not matched to a gene. Germline CDR1 and CDR2: MNHNY and SVGAGI (reference sequence). The CDR3 length is 15 residues. In DNA, the CDR3 is TGTGCCAGCAGCCAAGGACTAGCGGCCACCTACGAGCAGTACTTC. Translated: CASSQGLAATYEQYF.

V is TRBV6-5 and J is TRBJ1-2, with D perhaps matching TRBD1 (5 bases). Trimming pared 2 bases from V and 8 bases from J, leaving 15 bases between. From germline, CDR1 is MNHEY and CDR2 SVGAGI. This CDR3 is built from 14 residues. The CDR3 region is CASSYVPLGPGYTF. CDR3 DNA sequence: TGTGCCAGCAGTTACGTACCTCTGGGGCCGGGCTACACCTTC.

The chain combines TRBV4-1 with TRBJ2-3, with TRBD2 matching 10 bases. The CDR3 is 18 residues long. In germline, CDR1 is MGHRA, CDR2 YSYEKL. The V gene end was trimmed by 2 bases and the J gene end by 0 bases; junction bases not matched to a gene: 8. CDR3 DNA sequence: TGCGCCAGCAGCCAACACCGACTAGCGGGTACTAGCACAGATACGCAGTATTTT. This gives the protein CASSQHRLAGTSTDTQYF.

This rearrangement joins TRBV30 to TRBJ2-7, with a possible D match to TRBD2 (5 bases). CDR3 length: 14 residues. The germline gives CDR1 GTSNPN, CDR2 SVGIG (reference sequence). V gave up 0 bases and J gave up 0 bases, with 9 bases separating them. The CDR3 DNA sequence: TGTGCCTGGAGTGTACGACGGGACTCCTACGAGCAGTACTTC. This sequence encodes CAWSVRRDSYEQYF.

This clone was detected once. The chain employs TRBV15 and TRBJ1-4; D remains unclear. Per germline, CDR1 LNHNV and CDR2 YYDKDF (reference sequence). V lost 0 bases and J 0 bases, leaving 14 bases between the germline ends. The length of the CDR3 is 18 residues. The DNA of the CDR3 is TGTGCCACCAGCAGAGATGGGCGGGGAACTGCAACTAATGAAAAACTGTTTTTT. It codes for CATSRDGRGTATNEKLFF.

V gene TRBV19 combines with J gene TRBJ2-1, with 8 bases identical to TRBD1. From germline, CDR1 is LNHDA and CDR2 SQIVND (reference sequence). Unmatched junction bases numbered 4, after V lost 3 bases and J lost 6 bases. The CDR3 is 14 residues long. DNA for the CDR3: TGTGCCAGTAGTATCTCCGGACAGGGCAATGAGCAGTTCTTC. It yields the protein CASSISGQGNEQFF.

In nucleotides, the CDR3 is TGTGCCTCCCGCGCCAGGGTTGACTATGGCTACACCTTC. Its protein product is CASRARVDYGYTF. This chain joins TRBV27 and TRBJ1-2, with D possibly TRBD1 on 5 matching bases. Trimming cost V 11 bases and J 3 bases, with 16 bases left between them. The germline V gene has CDR1 MNHEY and CDR2 SMNVEV (reference sequence). The CDR3 consists of 13 residues.

The chain links TRBV19 to TRBJ2-7; D gene unclear. The CDR3 runs 14 residues. Germline CDR1 is LNHDA and CDR2 is SQIVND (reference sequence). V lost 3 bases and J 5 bases, leaving 14 bases between the germline ends. Written as DNA, the CDR3 is TGTGCCAGTAGTATCAGAGGAACGATCGACGAGCAGTACTTC. Translated, it gives CASSIRGTIDEQYF.

The chain links TRBV7-2 to TRBJ2-1; possible D gene TRBD2, 8 bases. The V gene lost 5 bases and the J gene lost 5 bases, with 19 bases spanning the gap. The CDR3 length is 16 residues. Germline CDR1 reads SGHTA; CDR2 reads FQGNSA. The CDR3 sequence: CASSPEGTRGHNEQFF. As DNA, the CDR3 is TGTGCCAGCAGCCCGGAAGGGACTAGGGGGCACAATGAGCAGTTCTTC.

V gene TRBV27 combines with J gene TRBJ1-5, with a tentative D call TRBD1 (5 bases). The CDR3 is 14 residues long. V lost 6 bases and J lost 6, with 15 bases in between. From germline, CDR1 is MNHEY and CDR2 SMNVEV (reference sequence). CDR3 DNA sequence: TGTGCCAGCAGCTGGGGGTTGTCAGGTCAGCCCCAGCATTTT. Amino acids: CASSWGLSGQPQHF.

The chain couples TRBV15 to TRBJ2-5; 10 bases fit TRBD2. CDR1 LNHNV and CDR2 YYDKDF come from the germline V gene (reference sequence). This CDR3 has 16 amino acids. V was pared by 2 bases and J by 3 bases, with 6 bases of the junction left unmatched. CDR3 loop: CATSRRAGGLKETQYF. CDR3 nucleotides: TGTGCCACCAGCAGACGAGCGGGAGGGCTGAAAGAGACCCAGTACTTC.

This chain joins TRBV19 and TRBJ1-1; D gene uncertain. Between the trimmed V and J ends, which lost 2 bases and 1 base, there was a span of 8 bases. Germline loops: CDR1 LNHDA, CDR2 SQIVND (reference sequence). The CDR3 is 14 amino acids. CDR3 sequence reads: CASSIRHSNTEAFF. DNA for the CDR3: TGTGCCAGTAGTATAAGACACTCGAACACTGAAGCTTTCTTT.

The chain is built from TRBV30 and TRBJ2-1; D uncertain. The germline CDR1 and CDR2 sequences are GTSNPN and SVGIG (reference sequence). The length of the CDR3 is 14 residues. V shed 1 base and J shed 6 bases, with 13 bases lying between them. The CDR3 loop reads CAWSEGRYPNEQFF. DNA for the CDR3: TGTGCCTGGAGTGAAGGTAGATACCCCAATGAGCAGTTCTTC.

The V and J genes are TRBV5-6 and TRBJ2-2, with D hard to call. This CDR3 has 12 amino acids. CDR1 is SGHDT and CDR2 is YYEEEE in the germline V gene. Trimming took 0 bases from V and 7 from J, leaving 4 bases between them. This CDR3 reads CASSLAVGELFF. In DNA, the CDR3 is TGTGCCAGCAGCTTGGCGGTCGGGGAGCTGTTTTTT.

The rearrangement joins TRBV7-2 to TRBJ2-7; tentatively, D is TRBD2 (5 bases). Germline CDR1 SGHTA, CDR2 FQGNSA. Trimming cost V 5 bases and J 5 bases, with 13 bases left between them. CDR3 length: 13 residues. The CDR3 spells CASSVLLGNEQYF. The DNA for the CDR3 is TGTGCCAGCAGCGTGTTACTAGGAAACGAGCAGTACTTC. The variable domain in full, completed from reference TRBV7-2 and TRBJ2-7, reads GAGVSQSPSNKVTEKGKDVELRCDPISGHTALYWYRQSLGQGLEFLIYFQGNSAPDKSGLPSDRFSAERTGGSVSTLTIQRTQQEDSAVYLCASSVLLGNEQYFGPGTRLTVT.

This clone was counted between two and nine times. V usage is TRBV28 and J usage is TRBJ1-2; 9 positions match TRBD1. The ends lost 4 bases at V and 0 bases at J; junction bases unmatched: 6. From germline, CDR1 is MDHEN and CDR2 SYDVKM. The CDR3 is 16 residues long. The CDR3 here is CASSSAGTGSNYGYTF. CDR3 bases: TGTGCCAGCAGTTCCGCCGGGACAGGGTCTAACTATGGCTACACCTTC.

J is TRBJ1-4 and V is TRBV7-9; D gene uncertain. CDR1 and CDR2 from the germline V gene are SEHNR and FQNEAQ (reference sequence). Trimming removed 1 base from V and 6 bases from J, with 15 bases in between. This CDR3 is built from 16 residues. CDR3 residues: CASSLVKDYSYEKLFF. The CDR3 DNA reads as TGTGCCAGCAGCTTAGTTAAAGACTACAGCTATGAAAAACTGTTTTTT.

CDR3 loop: CASSIGAGGDEQYF. CDR3 bases: TGTGCCAGCAGCATAGGCGCGGGAGGAGACGAGCAGTACTTC. This sequence joins TRBV11-2 and TRBJ2-7; 8 bases align to TRBD2. V lost 5 bases to trimming and J lost 5 bases; unmatched junction nucleotides: 8. Germline CDR1 reads SGHAT; CDR2 reads FQNNGV. CDR3 length equals 14 residues. Based on the CDR3 plus reference TRBV11-2 and TRBJ2-7, the full variable domain is EAGVAQSPRYKIIEKRQSVAFWCNPISGHATLYWYQQILGQGPKLLIQFQNNGVVDDSQLPKDRFSAERLKGVDSTLKIQPAKLEDSAVYLCASSIGAGGDEQYFGPGTRLTVT.

The chain uses TRBV27 and TRBJ2-5, with D perhaps matching TRBD2 (5 bases). V was cut by 4 bases and J by 1 base, with 13 bases left in between. CDR3 length: 15 amino acids. Germline V gene lookup returns CDR1 MNHEY and CDR2 SMNVEV (reference sequence). The CDR3 DNA follows: TGTGCCAGCAGTTCCCCACTCCGGGGCCAAGAGACCCAGTACTTC. Translation: CASSSPLRGQETQYF.